Included here is one T cell receptor (beta chain) sequence, with context. Which antigen it targets is not known. Base qualities are not recorded, but no much larger clone differs from it by a single base. The data belong to a study of T cell responses to AZD1222 COVID-19 vaccine (dated by TCRdb to the early 2020s). Study-level background: Because spike-specific TCR depth and breadth did not differ between the two schedules, AZD1222 recipients who got a second dose at roughly 4 weeks were pooled with those who got a second dose at roughly 12 weeks. Trial participants were enrolled by age into 18-55, 56-69 and 70-plus year subgroups, with approximately 150, 30 and 60 TCR-sequenced participants respectively. TCR sequencing covered some 240 trial participants: 200 to 210 given two doses of AZD1222 and 26 given two doses of MenACWY control vaccine. Results and caveats for the whole study, not just this receptor: A significant rise in spike-specific TCR breadth and depth was observed after two AZD1222 doses relative to day 0 and relative to MenACWY recipients. Conclusions about previously exposed vaccinees were limited because only six AZD1222 recipients were SARS-CoV-2 seropositive at baseline. Participants were mostly white British and included more females than males, and it was suggested by the authors that clonal diversity may have been underestimated. In the small 56-69-year group, the increase in depth fell short of significance, most likely because of low power. The vaccine-associated CD4 TCRs covered the entire spike protein, and the dominant responses fell in regions 160-218 and 743-854. Nearly half of unique spike-specific TCRs reportedly recognized epitopes outside regions mutated in the B.1.351 and B.1.1.7 variants. Because no day 14 peak-response samples were available, the repertoires could be characterized only after the peak T cell response.

What this sample's time point label stands for: baseline before first vaccination. The vaccinee samples were drawn from two UK trials, COV001 and COV002, one of which was a single-blind randomized controlled phase 2/3 trial testing AZD1222 (ChAdOx1 nCoV-19) in healthy adults. Trial participant PBMC samples were collected at day 0 and day 28 after the second dose for TCRbeta chain sequencing. The CDR3 regions of human TCRbeta chains were analyzed by immunosequencing. From the authors' description of their analysis: Repertoire TCRs were checked for matches against a reference library of SARS-CoV-2-specific TCRs that had been generated using the MIRA antigen-specificity platform. Breadth meant the fraction of unique TCRs that were SARS-CoV-2-associated, whereas depth meant the fraction of total T cells that were SARS-CoV-2-associated. Using the MIRA data, each spike-specific TCR was mapped to the spike region that the TCR reacts to and placed in a CD4 or CD8 class. Log10-transformed breadth and depth values were compared by one-way ANOVA with Sidak's multiple comparisons tests. This is the immuneACCESS table as TCRdb keeps it, with only in-frame sequences that have V and J called. A part of the clones is gone; compared with another copy, unresolved V genes explain less than half, and the rest is unexplained. The V and J calls and clone size come from that table; D and trimming were worked out from the DNA. This sample is represented by around 29,000 clones; about 94% of them were singletons. In total, the top ten clones hold 8.1% of the sample.

This clonotype originated in an adult in good health. The sequences come from peripheral blood, collected on day 0 of AZD1222 vaccination.

The DNA sequence is TGTGCCAGTAGTATAGATAGGGGAGAGACCCAGTACTTC. This yields the protein CASSIDRGETQYF. In this chain, TRBV19 is recombined with TRBJ2-5; TRBD1 is perhaps the D gene, given 5 matching bases. CDR1 and CDR2 were assigned from the germline V gene (reference sequence) as LNHDA and SQIVND. The CDR3 goes from the cysteine to the phenylalanine over 13 residues. Left in the record is the CDR3 DNA by itself, 39 bases read in frame from the first base. The V end loses 0 bases and the J end loses 4 bases, and a stretch of 6 bases separates them.